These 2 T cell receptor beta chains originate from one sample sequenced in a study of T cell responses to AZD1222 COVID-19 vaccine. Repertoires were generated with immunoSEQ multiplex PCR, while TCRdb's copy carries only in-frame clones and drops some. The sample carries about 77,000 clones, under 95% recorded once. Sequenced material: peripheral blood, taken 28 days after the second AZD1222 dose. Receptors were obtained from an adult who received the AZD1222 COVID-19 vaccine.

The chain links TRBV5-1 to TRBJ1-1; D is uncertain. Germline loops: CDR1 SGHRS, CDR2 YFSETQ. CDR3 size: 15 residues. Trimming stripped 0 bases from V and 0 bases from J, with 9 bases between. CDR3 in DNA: TGCGCCAGCAGCTTGGTCGGCCCGATGAACACTGAAGCTTTCTTT. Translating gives CASSLVGPMNTEAFF. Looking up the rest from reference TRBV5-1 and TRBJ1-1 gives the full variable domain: KAGVTQTPRYLIKTRGQQVTLSCSPISGHRSVSWYQQTPGQGLQFLFEYFSETQRNKGNFPGRFSGRQFSNSRSEMNVSTLELGDSALYLCASSLVGPMNTEAFFGQGTRLTVV.

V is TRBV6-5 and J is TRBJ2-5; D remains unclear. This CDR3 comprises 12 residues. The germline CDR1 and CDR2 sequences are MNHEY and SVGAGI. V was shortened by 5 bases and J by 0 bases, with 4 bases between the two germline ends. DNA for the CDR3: TGTGCCAGCAGTCCCTACCAAGAGACCCAGTACTTC. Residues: CASSPYQETQYF.